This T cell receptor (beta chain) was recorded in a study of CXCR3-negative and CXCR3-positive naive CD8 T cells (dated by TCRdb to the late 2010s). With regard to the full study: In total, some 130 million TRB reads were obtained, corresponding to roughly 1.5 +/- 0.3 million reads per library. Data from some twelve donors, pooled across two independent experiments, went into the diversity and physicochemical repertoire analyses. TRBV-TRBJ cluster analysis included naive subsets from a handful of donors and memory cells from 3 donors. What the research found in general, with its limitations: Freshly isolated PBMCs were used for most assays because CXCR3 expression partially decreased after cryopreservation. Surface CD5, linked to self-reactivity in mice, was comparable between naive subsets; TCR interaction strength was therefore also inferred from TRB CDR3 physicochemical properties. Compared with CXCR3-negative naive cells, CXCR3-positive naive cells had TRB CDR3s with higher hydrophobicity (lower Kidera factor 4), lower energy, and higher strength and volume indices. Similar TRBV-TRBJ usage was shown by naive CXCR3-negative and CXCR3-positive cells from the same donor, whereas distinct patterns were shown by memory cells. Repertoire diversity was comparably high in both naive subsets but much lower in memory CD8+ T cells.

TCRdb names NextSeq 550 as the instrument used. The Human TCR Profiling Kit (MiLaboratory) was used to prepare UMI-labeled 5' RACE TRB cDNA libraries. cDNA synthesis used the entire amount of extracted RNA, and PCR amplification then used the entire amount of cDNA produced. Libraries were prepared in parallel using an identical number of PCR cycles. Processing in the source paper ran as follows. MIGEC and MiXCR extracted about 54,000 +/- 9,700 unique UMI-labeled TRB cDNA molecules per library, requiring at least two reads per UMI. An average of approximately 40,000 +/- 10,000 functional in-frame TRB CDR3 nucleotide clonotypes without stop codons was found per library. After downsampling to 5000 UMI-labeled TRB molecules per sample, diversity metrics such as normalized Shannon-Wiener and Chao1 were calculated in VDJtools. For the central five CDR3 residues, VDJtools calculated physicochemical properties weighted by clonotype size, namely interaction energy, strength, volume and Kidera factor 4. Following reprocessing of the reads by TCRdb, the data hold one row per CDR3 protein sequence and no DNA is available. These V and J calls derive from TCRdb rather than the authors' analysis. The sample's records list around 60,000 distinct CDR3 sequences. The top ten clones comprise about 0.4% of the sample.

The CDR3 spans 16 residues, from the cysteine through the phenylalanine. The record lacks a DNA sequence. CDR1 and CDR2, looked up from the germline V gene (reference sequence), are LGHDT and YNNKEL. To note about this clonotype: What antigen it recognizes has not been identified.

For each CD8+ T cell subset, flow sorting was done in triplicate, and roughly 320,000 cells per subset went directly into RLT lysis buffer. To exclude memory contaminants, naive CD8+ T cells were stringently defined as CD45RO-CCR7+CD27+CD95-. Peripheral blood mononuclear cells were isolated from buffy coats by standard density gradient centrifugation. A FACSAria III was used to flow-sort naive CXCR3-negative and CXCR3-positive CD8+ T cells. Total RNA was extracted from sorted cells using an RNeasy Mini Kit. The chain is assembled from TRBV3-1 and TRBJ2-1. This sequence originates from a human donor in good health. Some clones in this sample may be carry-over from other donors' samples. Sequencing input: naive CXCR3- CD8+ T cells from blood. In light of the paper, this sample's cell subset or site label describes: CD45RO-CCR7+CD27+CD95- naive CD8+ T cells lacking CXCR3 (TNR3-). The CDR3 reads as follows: CASSQDGGVQRNEQFF.